This entry lists 29 T cell receptor beta chains sequenced from one sample in a study of T cells in Graves' hyperthyroidism and ophthalmopathy (dated by TCRdb to the late 2010s). Library preparation used multiplex PCR. TCRdb records Illumina HiSeq 2000 as the sequencer. The TCR beta CDR3 regions were amplified from the RNA transcripts. The TCR CDR3 was subjected to a first round of RT-PCR using the HTBI primer set and the Qiagen OneStep RT-PCR kit. The public reads were run again by TCRdb, first through fastp at Q25 and then through MiXCR, and only productive beta chains were kept. CDR3 protein duplicates are merged, each entry listing the most common genes and DNA. The sample table contains about 96,000 distinct CDR3 sequences; only one count was recorded for about 51% of them. The ten largest clones capture 27% of the sample. Sequencing input: blood. The receptors were gathered from a woman between 40 and 55 years old with Graves' hyperthyroidism.

The DNA of the CDR3 is TGTGCCAGCAGCTTAGACAGGGGGAGCACTGAAGGCAATCAGCCCCAGCATTTT. It codes for CASSLDRGSTEGNQPQHF. This rearrangement joins TRBV7-9 to TRBJ1-5, with TRBD1 identical over 8 bases. CDR3 length: 18 residues. V lost 1 base and J lost 2; bases outside the gene matches: 10. Looked up from germline, CDR1 is SEHNR and CDR2 is FQNEAQ (reference sequence).

This clonotype was counted many times. V usage is TRBV4-1 and J usage is TRBJ2-7; D might be TRBD1 (5 bases). This CDR3 contains 15 residues. V was cut by 2 bases and J by 3 bases, with 14 bases left in between. Germline values: CDR1 MGHRA, CDR2 YSYEKL. DNA of the CDR3: TGCGCCAGCAGCCAAATTCCAGGGCCCCTCTACGAGCAGTACTTC. It specifies CASSQIPGPLYEQYF.

This clonotype was observed many times. The rearrangement joins TRBV29-1 to TRBJ1-1; 8 positions agree with TRBD1. In germline, CDR1 is SQVTM, CDR2 ANQGSEA. V lost 7 bases and J lost 3; bases outside the gene matches: 7. The CDR3 contains 13 residues. The CDR3 nucleotides read TGCAGCGCTCCGACAGGGGCGGACACTGAAGCTTTCTTT. It is translated as CSAPTGADTEAFF.

This clonotype was counted ten times or more. This sequence joins TRBV4-3 and TRBJ2-6, with D perhaps TRBD1 or TRBD2 (5 bases each). Deletions cut 0 bases from V and 4 bases from J, with 10 bases between. This CDR3 is 16 amino acids long. The germline CDR1 and CDR2 sequences are LGHNA and YSLEER. DNA of the CDR3: TGCGCCAGCAGCCAAGATACCGGGGCAGGGGCCAACGTCCTGACTTTC. Its protein product is CASSQDTGAGANVLTF.

To note about this clonotype: It may be a read error: a sequence one base away is much more abundant. The chain joins TRBV2 to TRBJ1-2; weak D call: TRBD1 (5 bases). Germline loops: CDR1 SNHLY, CDR2 FYNNEI. This CDR3 region has 15 residues. CDR3 region: CASSYSGGSDYVYTF. In DNA, the CDR3 is TGTGCCAGCAGTTACTCCGGGGGTAGTGACTATGTCTACACCTTC.

This clonotype was counted ten times or more. The rearrangement uses TRBV5-5 and TRBJ1-6, with 9 bases aligning to TRBD1. This CDR3 region has 16 residues. Looked up from germline, CDR1 is SGHKS and CDR2 is YYEKEE (reference sequence). Losses at the gene ends were 0 bases for V and 9 bases for J; bases not matched to a gene: 7. The CDR3 region has the DNA TGTGCCAGCAGCTTGGGCTTGGGACAGGGCAGTTCACCCCTCCACTTT. It is translated as CASSLGLGQGSSPLHF.

Ten or more counts support this clonotype. The chain recombines TRBV7-9 with TRBJ2-7; perhaps TRBD2 as D (5 bases). The CDR3 has 16 amino acids. From germline, CDR1 is SEHNR and CDR2 FQNEAQ (reference sequence). V was pared by 0 bases and J by 4 bases, with 16 bases between. The chain's CDR3 is CASSLAGPRGGYEQYF. The CDR3, as DNA: TGTGCCAGCAGCTTAGCGGGCCCCCGAGGAGGATACGAGCAGTACTTC.

This chain connects TRBV20-1 to TRBJ1-2, with TRBD1 identical over 9 bases. This CDR3 region has 13 residues. J was trimmed by 2 bases and V by 4 bases; bases with no gene match: 2. The germline gives CDR1 DFQATT, CDR2 SNEGSKA (reference sequence). CDR3 DNA sequence: TGCAGTGCTACGGGACAGGGAAACTATGGCTACACCTTC. Encoded protein: CSATGQGNYGYTF.

This clonotype was observed many times. The chain uses TRBV19 and TRBJ2-5; the match to TRBD2 covers 11 bases. The CDR3 covers 19 residues. V lost 5 bases and J lost 2; bases outside the gene matches: 16. Germline V CDR1 and CDR2: LNHDA, SQIVND (reference sequence). The CDR3 spells CASSVGTSGSHNNQETQYF. CDR3 nucleotides: TGTGCCAGTAGTGTCGGGACTAGCGGTTCGCACAATAATCAAGAGACCCAGTACTTC.

As for this clonotype: The missing conserved phenylalanine or tryptophan at the end of this CDR3 makes a read error likely. The DNA is omitted, as the CDR3 cannot be located on it reliably, and the CDR3 follows TCRdb's listing. The rearrangement joins TRBV10-3 to TRBJ2-6; whether TRBD2, the table's D call, matches the DNA was not checked. Per germline, CDR1 ENHRY and CDR2 SYGVKD. The CDR3 length is 15 residues, termini included. CDR3 sequence reads: CAISMRGSGANVLVL.

In this sample, this clonotype turned up many times. The chain recombines TRBV7-9 with TRBJ2-7, with 13 bases that match TRBD2. CDR3 length equals 15 residues. Germline V gives CDR1 SEHNR, CDR2 FQNEAQ (reference sequence). Trimming at V came to 4 bases and at J to 3 bases, leaving 3 bases not matched to a gene. DNA of the CDR3: TGTGCCAGCAGCTCTTGGACTAGCGGGAGCTACGAGCAGTACTTC. Amino acid sequence: CASSSWTSGSYEQYF. The entire variable domain, with the rest obtained from reference TRBV7-9 and TRBJ2-7, is as follows: DTGVSQNPRHKITKRGQNVTFRCDPISEHNRLYWYRQTLGQGPEFLTYFQNEAQLEKSRLLSDRFSAERPKGSFSTLEIQRTEQGDSAMYLCASSSWTSGSYEQYFGPGTRLTVT.

Concerning this clonotype itself: The missing conserved phenylalanine or tryptophan at the end of this CDR3 makes a read error likely. The V call is TRBV5-1, the J call TRBJ1-2; the D is unclear. The germline gives CDR1 SGHRS, CDR2 YFSETQ. The CDR3 sequence is 14 residues long. With 2 bases removed from V and 3 bases from J, the gap between germline ends came to 11 bases. Here the CDR3 reads CASSFTGVDYGYTS. The CDR3 DNA reads TGCGCCAGCAGCTTCACGGGTGTAGACTATGGCTACACCTCC.

For this clonotype: A much larger clone lies one base from this, so it may be a read error. No conserved phenylalanine or tryptophan ends this CDR3, so it is likely a read error. This chain joins TRBV12-3 or TRBV12-4 and TRBJ1-2; a possible D gene is TRBD1 (5 bases). The CDR3 length is 16 residues. Trimming removed 3 bases at V and 2 bases at J, with 16 bases between. CDR3 sequence: CASSFPSTGDNYGYTL. DNA of the CDR3: TGTGCCAGCAGTTTCCCTTCCACAGGCGACAACTATGGCTACACCCTC.

This clonotype was found many times. The V and J genes are TRBV7-8 and TRBJ1-1, with D possibly TRBD1 on 6 matching bases. V was pared by 3 bases and J by 3 bases, with 14 bases between. Germline assignment: CDR1 SGHVS and CDR2 FQNEAQ. The CDR3 runs to 15 residues. CDR3: CASSFGGAADTEAFF. CDR3 bases: TGTGCCAGCAGCTTCGGGGGGGCAGCGGACACTGAAGCTTTCTTT.

Only one count was recorded for this clonotype. This sequence joins TRBV7-8 and TRBJ1-1; no clear D. The CDR3 length is 15 residues. Germline values: CDR1 SGHVS, CDR2 FQNEAQ. V lost 5 bases and J lost 8, with 21 bases in between. The CDR3 DNA sequence: TGTGCCAGCAGCCCGCCCGATGACACCGCGGGGGAAGCTTTCTTT. It translates to CASSPPDDTAGEAFF.

V is TRBV9 and J is TRBJ1-3, with TRBD1 matching 9 bases. The CDR3 runs 14 residues. Germline-derived CDR1 and CDR2 are SGDLS and YYNGEE. The V gene end was trimmed by 7 bases and the J gene end by 2 bases; junction bases not matched to a gene: 4. The CDR3 loop is CASSRTGAGNTIYF. Here the CDR3 DNA reads TGTGCCAGCTCACGGACAGGGGCTGGAAACACCATATATTTT.

At least ten counts were recorded for this clonotype. The chain combines TRBV20-1 with TRBJ2-2; D uncertain. The germline V gene has CDR1 DFQATT and CDR2 SNEGSKA (reference sequence). With 6 bases removed from V and 5 bases from J, the gap between germline ends came to 13 bases. The CDR3 extends over 13 amino acids. The CDR3 DNA follows: TGCAGTGCCGCGCCTAGAAGTACCGGGGAGCTGTTTTTT. Its protein is CSAAPRSTGELFF.

Concerning this clonotype itself: Sequence at one end of the junction differs from germline and may be a read error. The rearrangement joins TRBV10-3 to TRBJ2-5; TRBD2 matches 15 bases. Germline lookup yields CDR1 ENHRY and CDR2 SYGVKD. The length of the CDR3 is 13 residues. CDR3 DNA: TGTGCCATCAGTGTACCGGGACTAGCGGGAGGAGAATTC. Its protein is CAISVPGLAGGEF.

This clonotype was recorded at least ten times. The V gene is TRBV7-9, the J gene TRBJ1-2; D ambiguous. Germline loops: CDR1 SEHNR, CDR2 FQNEAQ (reference sequence). The CDR3 sequence is 14 residues long. With 5 bases removed from V and 6 bases from J, the gap between germline ends came to 16 bases. CDR3 sequence: CASSRLLNTDGYTF. The CDR3 bases are TGTGCCAGCAGCCGACTCCTTAACACGGATGGCTACACCTTC.

In its sample, this clonotype was seen a few times. A junction boundary mismatches the germline segment, possibly from a read error. The chain links TRBV7-2 to TRBJ1-3; possibly TRBD1 for D (5 bases). The CDR3 is 16 amino acids. In germline, CDR1 is SGHTA, CDR2 FQGNSA. Written as DNA, the CDR3 is TGCGCCAGCAGCCAAGGCAGGGCGCCTGCTGGAAACACCATATATTTT. Translating it yields CASSQGRAPAGNTIYF.

This chain connects TRBV5-1 to TRBJ1-5, with 11 positions matching TRBD1. Germline CDR1 reads SGHRS; CDR2 reads YFSETQ. This CDR3 comprises 14 residues. V lost 4 bases, J lost 6 bases, and 3 bases stayed unmatched. The CDR3: CASSGTGGFQPQHF. In DNA, the CDR3 is TGCGCCAGCAGCGGGACAGGGGGATTTCAGCCCCAGCATTTT.

This clonotype was recorded many times. V gene TRBV29-1 combines with J gene TRBJ2-6, with a weak D call TRBD1 (5 bases). The germline V gene encodes CDR1 SQVTM and CDR2 ANQGSEA. V lost 6 bases and J 0 bases, leaving 9 bases between the germline ends. The CDR3 sequence is 14 residues long. CDR3 region: CSVPQGSGANVLTF. CDR3 nucleotides: TGCAGCGTCCCCCAGGGCTCTGGGGCCAACGTCCTGACTTTC.

Many counts were recorded for this clonotype. This chain links TRBV15 with TRBJ2-2; D gene unclear. This CDR3 contains 19 residues. V lost 2 bases to trimming and J lost 4 bases, with 23 bases between them. Germline V gives CDR1 LNHNV, CDR2 YYDKDF (reference sequence). The CDR3 bases are TGTGCCACCAGCAGAACCGAGCTAACATATGGATGGGGCACCGGGGAGCTGTTTTTT. This codes for CATSRTELTYGWGTGELFF.

In its sample, this clonotype is medium-sized. The chain recombines TRBV7-6 with TRBJ2-5; D is unclear. Germline assignment: CDR1 SGHVS and CDR2 FNYEAQ. V lost 2 bases, J lost 5 bases, and 12 bases lay in between. The CDR3 loop spans 14 amino acids. DNA of the CDR3: TGTGCCAGCAGCTTACCCCAGATAAGCGAGACCCAGTACTTC. This sequence encodes CASSLPQISETQYF.

In this sample, this clonotype turned up many times. The V gene is TRBV13, the J gene TRBJ1-1, with no clear D. The CDR3 is 14 residues long. The V and J ends lost 0 bases and 7 bases respectively, with 12 bases between them. CDR1 and CDR2 (germline): PRHDT, FYEKMQ (reference sequence). CDR3 nucleotide sequence: TGTGCCAGCAGCTTAGGGGGCGCTTCTGGTGAAGCTTTCTTT. Translation: CASSLGGASGEAFF.

This clonotype has only a few counts. The chain joins TRBV7-9 to TRBJ2-5, with 9 bases fitting TRBD1. The CDR3 has 15 residues. Trimming took 7 bases from V and 5 from J; bases not matched to a gene: 11. Germline CDR1 is SEHNR and CDR2 is FQNEAQ (reference sequence). CDR3 sequence: CASISNRGQGETQYF. The CDR3 coding sequence is TGTGCCAGCATTTCCAACAGGGGGCAGGGTGAGACCCAGTACTTC.

The rearrangement uses TRBV29-1 and TRBJ1-2, with unresolved D. The CDR3 extends over 12 amino acids. The germline CDR1 and CDR2 sequences are SQVTM and ANQGSEA. Trimming stripped 3 bases from V and 2 bases from J, with 7 bases between. DNA for the CDR3: TGCAGCGTTGATTTGGGGAACTATGGCTACACCTTC. This codes for CSVDLGNYGYTF.

The chain combines TRBV7-9 with TRBJ1-1, with TRBD1 matching over 12 bases. V was pared by 1 base and J by 0 bases, with 3 bases of the junction left unmatched. This CDR3 is 17 amino acids long. The V gene's germline CDR1 is SEHNR and CDR2 FQNEAQ (reference sequence). The CDR3 region is CASSLGDRGRMNTEAFF. The CDR3 nucleotides read TGTGCCAGCAGCTTAGGGGACAGGGGGCGAATGAACACTGAAGCTTTCTTT.

In this sample, this clonotype turned up many times. The rearrangement uses TRBV9 and TRBJ2-5, with 9 bases matching TRBD2. This CDR3 comprises 15 residues. The ends lost 0 bases at V and 1 base at J; junction bases unmatched: 1. Germline V gene lookup returns CDR1 SGDLS and CDR2 YYNGEE. The CDR3: CASSVGSGGQETQYF. CDR3 nucleotide sequence: TGTGCCAGCAGCGTAGGTAGCGGGGGCCAAGAGACCCAGTACTTC. Full variable domain (outside the CDR3, taken from reference TRBV9 and TRBJ2-5): DSGVTQTPKHLITATGQRVTLRCSPRSGDLSVYWYQQSLDQGLQFLIQYYNGEERAKGNILERFSAQQFPDLHSELNLSSLELGDSALYFCASSVGSGGQETQYFGPGTRLLVL.